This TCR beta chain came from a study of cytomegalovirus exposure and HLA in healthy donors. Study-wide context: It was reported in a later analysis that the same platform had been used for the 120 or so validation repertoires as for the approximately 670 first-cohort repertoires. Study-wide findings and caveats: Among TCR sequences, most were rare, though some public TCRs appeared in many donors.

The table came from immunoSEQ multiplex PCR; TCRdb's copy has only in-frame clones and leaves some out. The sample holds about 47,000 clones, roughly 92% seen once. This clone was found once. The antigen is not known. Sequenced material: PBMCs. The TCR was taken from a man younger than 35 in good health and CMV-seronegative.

CDR3 amino acids: CASSQGRGAGQPQHF. CDR3 DNA sequence: TGTGCCAGCAGCCAAGGACGGGGGGCGGGTCAGCCCCAGCATTTT. The chain employs TRBV7-2 and TRBJ1-5, with D perhaps matching TRBD1 (6 bases). Germline-derived CDR1 and CDR2 are SGHTA and FQGNSA. This CDR3 contains 15 residues. The ends were cut back, 5 bases at V and 6 bases at J, with 17 bases in the middle. Drawing the rest from reference TRBV7-2 and TRBJ1-5, the complete variable domain is GAGVSQSPSNKVTEKGKDVELRCDPISGHTALYWYRQSLGQGLEFLIYFQGNSAPDKSGLPSDRFSAERTGGSVSTLTIQRTQQEDSAVYLCASSQGRGAGQPQHFGDGTRLSIL.